Presented here are 23 T cell receptor beta chains from one specimen sequenced in a study of T cells after somatic rescue of genetic block. The protocol was immunoSEQ multiplex PCR, while the TCRdb copy is restricted to in-frame clones and leaves out a portion. The sample holds 110,000 or so clones, around nine tenths seen once. The sequenced material came from peripheral blood mononuclear cells (PBMCs). Receptors originate from a woman aged 18 to 35.

The CDR3 DNA is TGTGCCAGCAGTTACTCGCAGCGGCCATACAATGAGCAGTTCTTC. Translating it yields CASSYSQRPYNEQFF. This chain uses TRBV6-5 with TRBJ2-1, with D possibly TRBD2 on 5 matching bases. Germline CDR1 and CDR2: MNHEY and SVGAGI. V was shortened by 0 bases and J by 4 bases, with 10 bases between the two germline ends. The CDR3 extends over 15 amino acids.

The chain combines TRBV5-6 with TRBJ1-5; D may be TRBD1 (6 bases). This CDR3 is built from 14 residues. Trimming took off 3 bases at V and 5 bases at J, with 12 bases between the two ends. The germline gives CDR1 SGHDT, CDR2 YYEEEE. This CDR3 reads CASSWGRGDQPQHF. DNA for the CDR3: TGTGCCAGCAGCTGGGGAAGGGGGGATCAGCCCCAGCATTTT.

V is TRBV9 and J is TRBJ2-7; 11 bases agree with TRBD2. Trimming cost V 4 bases and J 2 bases; bases outside gene matches: 8. There are 16 residues in the CDR3. Germline loops: CDR1 SGDLS, CDR2 YYNGEE. This chain's CDR3 is CASSPPTSGGTYEQYF. The CDR3 DNA sequence: TGTGCCAGCAGCCCCCCTACTAGCGGGGGAACCTACGAGCAGTACTTC.

V and J are TRBV30 and TRBJ1-6, with TRBD1 matching 10 bases. This CDR3 has 14 amino acids. The germline CDR1 and CDR2 sequences are GTSNPN and SVGIG (reference sequence). Trimming at V came to 2 bases and at J to 8 bases, leaving 3 bases not matched to a gene. CDR3 DNA sequence: TGTGCCTGGAGTCGACAGGGGGCGGATTCACCCCTCCACTTT. It is translated as CAWSRQGADSPLHF.

A single count supports this clone. As DNA, the CDR3 is TGTGCCAGCAGCGTAGAAGGACAGGCGACGCAGTATTTT. The encoded protein is CASSVEGQATQYF. The rearrangement uses TRBV9 and TRBJ2-3; 7 bases line up with TRBD1. Trimming at V came to 0 bases and at J to 9 bases, leaving 4 bases not matched to a gene. Germline lookup yields CDR1 SGDLS and CDR2 YYNGEE. The CDR3 extends over 13 amino acids.

This clone was observed once. The chain couples TRBV6-5 to TRBJ1-5; 7 nucleotides line up with TRBD1. CDR1 and CDR2 (germline): MNHEY, SVGAGI. This CDR3 spans 14 amino acids. J gave up 9 bases and V 6 bases, and 11 bases lay outside the gene matches. CDR3 residues: CASRPRAGQRPQHF. The CDR3 nucleotides are TGTGCCAGCAGACCCAGGGCGGGACAGAGGCCCCAGCATTTT.

This chain links TRBV2 with TRBJ2-7, with 13 nucleotides matching TRBD2. V gave up 6 bases and J gave up 2 bases; unmatched junction bases: 10. The CDR3 extends over 17 amino acids. The germline V gene has CDR1 SNHLY and CDR2 FYNNEI. The CDR3 DNA reads TGTGCCAGCAGGGCCCGAGGACTAGCGGGGGATGCCTACGAGCAGTACTTC. Its protein is CASRARGLAGDAYEQYF.

The V call is TRBV9, the J call TRBJ2-7; 7 bases map to TRBD2. The CDR3 is 14 amino acids. V shed 0 bases, J shed 4 bases, and the junction held 4 bases outside the gene matches. The germline CDR1 and CDR2 sequences are SGDLS and YYNGEE. The CDR3 DNA reads as TGTGCCAGCAGCGTAGGTCCCGGGGGGTACGAGCAGTACTTC. This gives the protein CASSVGPGGYEQYF.

V and J are TRBV5-5 and TRBJ2-3; TRBD2 matches at 12 bases. Germline values: CDR1 SGHKS, CDR2 YYEKEE (reference sequence). V lost 4 bases to trimming and J lost 6 bases; unmatched junction nucleotides: 6. The length of the CDR3 is 15 residues. The CDR3: CASSPRLAGEDTQYF. In DNA, the CDR3 is TGTGCCAGCAGCCCCAGACTAGCGGGGGAGGATACGCAGTATTTT. Variable domain in full (rest from reference TRBV5-5 and TRBJ2-3): DAGVTQSPTHLIKTRGQQVTLRCSPISGHKSVSWYQQVLGQGPQFIFQYYEKEERGRGNFPDRFSARQFPNYSSELNVNALLLGDSALYLCASSPRLAGEDTQYFGPGTRLTVL.

This chain joins TRBV5-4 and TRBJ1-4; the D is unclear. V was shortened by 10 bases and J by 6 bases, with 16 bases between the two germline ends. Germline V gene lookup returns CDR1 SGHNT and CDR2 YYREEE (reference sequence). This CDR3 comprises 13 residues. This CDR3 reads CAVRTGFDEKLFF. The CDR3 DNA is TGTGCCGTACGGACGGGGTTCGATGAAAAACTGTTTTTT. The full variable domain, completed using reference TRBV5-4 and TRBJ1-4, is ETGVTQSPTHLIKTRGQQVTLRCSSQSGHNTVSWYQQALGQGPQFIFQYYREEENGRGNFPPRFSGLQFPNYSSELNVNALELDDSALYLCAVRTGFDEKLFFGSGTQLSVL.

In DNA form, the CDR3 reads TGTGCCACCAGCAGAGCGGACAGGGGCCCATTCCTTAGCAATCAGCCCCAGCATTTT. It is translated as CATSRADRGPFLSNQPQHF. This sequence joins TRBV15 and TRBJ1-5; the match to TRBD1 covers 9 bases. Losses at the gene ends were 1 base for V and 0 bases for J; bases not matched to a gene: 10. The CDR3 length is 19 residues. CDR1 is LNHNV, CDR2 YYDKDF, per germline (reference sequence).

This sequence joins TRBV29-1 and TRBJ2-1, with D possibly matching TRBD1 (5 bases). V lost 1 base and J 7 bases, leaving 11 bases between the germline ends. Germline lookup yields CDR1 SQVTM and CDR2 ANQGSEA. The CDR3 has 13 residues. CDR3 region: CSVEGRGNNEQFF. The CDR3 DNA reads as TGCAGCGTTGAAGGAAGGGGAAATAATGAGCAGTTCTTC.

This clone came up once. In DNA form, the CDR3 reads TGCGCCAGCAGCTTTGGCGGGGGCGGGGAAAAACTGTTTTTT. It specifies CASSFGGGGEKLFF. The rearrangement links TRBV5-1 to TRBJ1-4, with a weak D call TRBD1 (6 bases). V shed 2 bases and J shed 8 bases, with 13 bases lying between them. From germline, CDR1 is SGHRS and CDR2 YFSETQ. The CDR3 contains 14 residues. The variable domain in full, completed from reference TRBV5-1 and TRBJ1-4, reads KAGVTQTPRYLIKTRGQQVTLSCSPISGHRSVSWYQQTPGQGLQFLFEYFSETQRNKGNFPGRFSGRQFSNSRSEMNVSTLELGDSALYLCASSFGGGGEKLFFGSGTQLSVL.

The chain carries TRBV7-6 and TRBJ1-4; no reliable D call. Trimming stripped 2 bases from V and 3 bases from J, with 4 bases between. Germline values: CDR1 SGHVS, CDR2 FNYEAQ. This CDR3 is 13 amino acids long. This CDR3 is CASSLNANEKLFF. The CDR3 nucleotides read TGTGCCAGCAGCTTAAACGCTAATGAAAAACTGTTTTTT.

Regarding this clone: Other DNA sequences of this sample code for an identical CDR3. The chain carries TRBV28 and TRBJ2-1, with 11 bases lining up with TRBD2. This CDR3 is 14 amino acids long. Per the germline V gene, CDR1 is MDHEN and CDR2 is SYDVKM. With V trimmed by 5 bases and J by 6 bases, 3 bases remained unmatched. Here the CDR3 reads CASSTSGGANEQFF. CDR3 nucleotide sequence: TGTGCCAGCAGTACTAGCGGGGGAGCCAATGAGCAGTTCTTC.

This chain joins TRBV9 and TRBJ2-5; 7 nucleotides line up with TRBD1. Germline assignment: CDR1 SGDLS and CDR2 YYNGEE. There are 15 residues in the CDR3. V shed 1 base and J 1 base; nucleotides not matched to a gene: 4. The CDR3 bases are TGTGCCAGCAGCGTATTACAGGGGATCCAAGAGACCCAGTACTTC. Protein sequence: CASSVLQGIQETQYF.

The CDR3 DNA is TGTGCCAGCAGCTTAGTTGTGAGCTCTGGAAACACCATATATTTT. The encoded protein is CASSLVVSSGNTIYF. V usage is TRBV7-2 and J usage is TRBJ1-3; D remains unclear. The CDR3 extends over 15 amino acids. Looked up from germline, CDR1 is SGHTA and CDR2 is FQGNSA. Deletions cut 1 base from V and 0 bases from J, with 7 bases between.

The chain has TRBV14 and TRBJ1-2, with a weak D call TRBD1 (5 bases). The CDR3 is 12 amino acids. The germline V gene encodes CDR1 SGHDN and CDR2 FVKESK. Trimming took off 2 bases at V and 8 bases at J, with 9 bases between the two ends. The CDR3: CASSQMGGGYTF. The CDR3 nucleotides are TGTGCCAGCAGCCAAATGGGGGGAGGCTACACCTTC.

The V gene is TRBV13, the J gene TRBJ2-7, with unresolved D. The CDR3 spans 12 residues. Trimming stripped 8 bases from V and 3 bases from J, with 11 bases between. CDR1 is PRHDT, CDR2 FYEKMQ, per germline (reference sequence). The CDR3 nucleotides are TGTGCCAGCCTCGGCCCCGACTACGAGCAGTACTTC. Residues: CASLGPDYEQYF.

The genes are TRBV27 and TRBJ2-1; 14 positions match TRBD2. The CDR3 extends over 19 amino acids. J was trimmed by 7 bases and V by 1 base; bases with no gene match: 12. The germline V gene has CDR1 MNHEY and CDR2 SMNVEV (reference sequence). The CDR3 DNA reads as TGTGCCAGCAGTTTATGGCCCCCCCCGACTAGCGGGGGGGCTAATGAGCAGTTCTTC. Protein product: CASSLWPPPTSGGANEQFF.

The genes are TRBV5-1 and TRBJ2-5; 10 positions match TRBD2. The V segment lost 4 bases and the J segment 2 bases; nucleotides outside the gene matches: 5. CDR1 is SGHRS and CDR2 is YFSETQ in the germline V gene. The CDR3 spans 15 residues. The CDR3 region is CASSGTSGTQETQYF. As DNA, the CDR3 is TGCGCCAGCAGCGGTACTAGCGGGACACAAGAGACCCAGTACTTC.

This clone was recorded only once. This rearrangement joins TRBV18 to TRBJ2-2; possible D gene TRBD1, 6 bases. The CDR3 runs to 15 residues. Trimming shortened V by 2 bases and J by 1 base, and 8 bases separated the two germline ends. Germline V gene sequence: CDR1 KGHSH, CDR2 LQKENI. The CDR3 protein is CASSPGQRNTGELFF. In DNA form, the CDR3 reads TGTGCCAGCTCACCAGGACAGAGGAACACCGGGGAGCTGTTTTTT.

This clone was found a few times. The CDR3 region has the DNA TGCGCCAGCAGCTTTAACACCGGGGAGCTGTTTTTT. Translated: CASSFNTGELFF. The rearrangement uses TRBV5-1 and TRBJ2-2; no firm D call. Per the germline V gene, CDR1 is SGHRS and CDR2 is YFSETQ. CDR3 length: 12 amino acids. V was shortened by 2 bases and J by 2 bases, with 1 base between the two germline ends. Filled out from reference TRBV5-1 and TRBJ2-2, the complete variable domain reads KAGVTQTPRYLIKTRGQQVTLSCSPISGHRSVSWYQQTPGQGLQFLFEYFSETQRNKGNFPGRFSGRQFSNSRSEMNVSTLELGDSALYLCASSFNTGELFFGEGSRLTVL.